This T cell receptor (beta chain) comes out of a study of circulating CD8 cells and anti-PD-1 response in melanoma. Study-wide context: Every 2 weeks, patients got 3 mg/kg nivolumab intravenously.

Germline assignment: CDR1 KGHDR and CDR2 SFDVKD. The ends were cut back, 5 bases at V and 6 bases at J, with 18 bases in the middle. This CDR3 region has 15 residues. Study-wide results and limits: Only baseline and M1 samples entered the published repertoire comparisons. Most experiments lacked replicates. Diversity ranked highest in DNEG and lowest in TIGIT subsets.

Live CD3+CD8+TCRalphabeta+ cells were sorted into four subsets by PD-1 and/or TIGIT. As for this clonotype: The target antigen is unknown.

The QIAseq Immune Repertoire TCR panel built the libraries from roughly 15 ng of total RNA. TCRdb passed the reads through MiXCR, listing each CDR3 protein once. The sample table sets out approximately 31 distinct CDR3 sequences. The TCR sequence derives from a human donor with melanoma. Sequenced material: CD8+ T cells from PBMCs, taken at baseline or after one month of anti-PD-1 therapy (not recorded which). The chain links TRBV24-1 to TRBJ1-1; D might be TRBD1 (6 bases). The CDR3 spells CATSAGHLGSPEAFF. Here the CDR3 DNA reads TGTGCCACCAGTGCGGGACACCTCGGGAGCCCTGAAGCTTTCTTT.